This T cell receptor beta chain originates from a study of shared clonotypes between healthy human individuals (TCRdb year 2020). In the study overall: The cohort comprised a couple of women and three men aged 18 to 49 years. For each donor, CD4 naive and CD4 memory were each given three plates, CD8 naive was given two plates, and CD8 memory was given one plate. Blood TCR repertoires of about five healthy adults were deeply sequenced to estimate repertoire size and the extent of clonotype sharing between individuals. To increase sequencing depth and limit assay-specific biases, different laboratories used diverse techniques to prepare libraries and sequence TCR repertoires. Each donor's leukapheresis produced roughly between roughly 0.9 and 9 billion PBMCs.

What the research found in general, with its limitations: The genetic and exposure-history diversity represented was limited by the small number of donors. Higher generation probabilities were observed for clonotypes shared by all four sorted-subset donors than for non-shared clonotypes. Sampling was restricted to blood, and TCR repertoires in tissues likely differ from the TCR repertoires found in blood. Larger estimated clonotype richness was generally found for naive subsets than for memory subsets. Based on pairwise subsampling, the degree of clonotype sharing among donors was expected to be affected by sequencing depth. When a handful of donors were compared, the shared fraction of clonotypes was about 5% for naive CD4, less than 4% for naive CD8, more than 2% for memory CD4, and 0.3% to 0.5% for memory CD8. Even with the large sequencing depth, rarefaction of the sorted-subset datasets indicated that sequencing was incomplete.

Comment on this clone: The antigen it recognizes is unknown. The input lacks base qualities; no much larger clone sits a single base away.

Using the deep immunoSEQ assay, TCR CDR3 regions were amplified from genomic DNA by multiplex PCR. For each cell subset, the extracted genomic DNA was distributed evenly across all wells of several immunoSEQ 96-well plates, and each plate served as one replicate. For sorted subsets, around 200 ng genomic DNA, equal to some 30,000 T cell genomes, was loaded into each replicate PCR. Purified libraries were measured with a Qubit 3.0 fluorometer, size-checked on a Bioanalyzer 2100, and measured again with the KAPA Library Quantification kit. A separate single-read 150-cycle Illumina NextSeq 550 flow cell was used to sequence each immunoSEQ 96-well plate. The source study handled its data this way. Because only junctional sequences without quality scores were contained in the immunoSEQ output, filtering matching that applied to full-length reads could not be performed. Sequences were annotated with PyIR, a Python wrapper for IgBLAST v1.9, using IMGT germline references to assign V/J genes and CDR3. Reads were filtered out if the reads had weak V/J assignments (E-value above 1e-6), no CDR3, stop codons, out-of-frame junctions, or ambiguous translated residues. V3J clonotypes were defined as sequences sharing an identical inferred V gene, J gene, and CDR3 amino acid sequence. The percentage overlap between two repertoires was calculated by dividing the number of shared unique clonotypes by the size of the smaller repertoire. Repertoire richness was assessed with RTK rarefaction, the Chao1 estimator, and Recon v2.1 estimates of unobserved clonotypes. Generation probabilities were computed with OLGA for all TCRbeta clonotypes obtained by the gDNA method from several donors. TCRdb took this table from immuneACCESS and kept in-frame rearrangements with V and J called. Such tables lack part of the clones; where checked against another copy, unresolved V genes explain under half of the gap, and the rest is unexplained. V and J calls and clone size are copied from that table; D and trimming were computed from the DNA. The sample table holds fewer than 1.8 million clones, of which around 98.5% were seen once. Together, the top ten hold under 0.45% of the sample.

Donors were healthy HIV-negative adults with no recently reported acute infections or vaccinations. Every donor was a Caucasian adult residing in Nashville, Tennessee, USA. Magnetic negative selection was used to enrich CD4+ T cells, after which naive cells were positively selected on CD45RA and the negative fraction became the memory subset. Blood was obtained by leukapheresis, after which PBMCs were separated by Ficoll-Histopaque density gradient centrifugation and cryopreserved in liquid nitrogen vapor phase. Purity and quantity of every magnetically sorted T cell population were checked by analytical flow cytometry. Genomic DNA was isolated from every sorted fraction and measured by UV absorbance on a Nanodrop 2000c. Between the V and J ends, shortened by 1 base and 7 bases respectively, the junction contains 7 bases. According to the germline V gene (reference sequence), CDR1 reads SEHNR and CDR2 reads FQNEAQ. Spanning cysteine to phenylalanine, the CDR3 consists of 13 amino acids. Solely the CDR3 DNA is kept, with 39 bases framed from the first base.

The chain is assembled from TRBV7-9 and TRBJ2-2; confidence is insufficient to name the D gene. This clonotype originated in a man between 25 and 39 years old in good health. Sequencing input: naive CD4+ T cells sorted from blood. Sample cell subset or site, as interpreted from the label and publication: CD45RA+ positively selected. This receptor has the CDR3 CASSLVLFGELFF. At the DNA level, the sequence is TGTGCCAGCAGCTTAGTACTGTTCGGGGAGCTGTTTTTT. The CDR3 plus the reference TRBV7-9 and TRBJ2-2 genes for the other parts give the full variable domain: DTGVSQNPRHKITKRGQNVTFRCDPISEHNRLYWYRQTLGQGPEFLTYFQNEAQLEKSRLLSDRFSAERPKGSFSTLEIQRTEQGDSAMYLCASSLVLFGELFFGEGSRLTVL.